This paragraph covers one T cell receptor (beta chain) sequence. The antigen is undetermined. This sample was taken from a study of blood T cells in healthy people across ages. Study-level results: Among T cells, TCR beta diversity per million cells dropped roughly linearly as age rose. TCR beta diversity was tightly associated with the proportion of naive T cells.

Primed by a sample-barcoded 5' primer and a J-beta primer mix, a second PCR proceeded for about 6 to 11 cycles. TCRdb re-derived calls from the 5' RACE reads in MiXCR, one entry per CDR3 protein. The sample holds fewer than 1.5 million distinct CDR3 sequences, 42% seen once. Each sample yielded at least 5.5 micrograms of PBMC total RNA. The CDR3 sequence is 15 residues long. Germline loops: CDR1 SGHRS, CDR2 YFSETQ. V dropped 0 bases and J dropped 4 bases, with 10 bases sitting between them. The TCR sequence derives from a woman between 18 and 29 years old in good health. V is TRBV5-1 and J is TRBJ2-2, with D perhaps TRBD2 (5 bases). The sample was blood. CDR3 residues: CASSLDAAGTGELFF. CDR3 coding DNA: TGCGCCAGCAGCTTGGATGCGGCGGGCACCGGGGAGCTGTTTTTT. Complete variable domain (other parts from reference TRBV5-1 and TRBJ2-2): KAGVTQTPRYLIKTRGQQVTLSCSPISGHRSVSWYQQTPGQGLQFLFEYFSETQRNKGNFPGRFSGRQFSNSRSEMNVSTLELGDSALYLCASSLDAAGTGELFFGEGSRLTVL.